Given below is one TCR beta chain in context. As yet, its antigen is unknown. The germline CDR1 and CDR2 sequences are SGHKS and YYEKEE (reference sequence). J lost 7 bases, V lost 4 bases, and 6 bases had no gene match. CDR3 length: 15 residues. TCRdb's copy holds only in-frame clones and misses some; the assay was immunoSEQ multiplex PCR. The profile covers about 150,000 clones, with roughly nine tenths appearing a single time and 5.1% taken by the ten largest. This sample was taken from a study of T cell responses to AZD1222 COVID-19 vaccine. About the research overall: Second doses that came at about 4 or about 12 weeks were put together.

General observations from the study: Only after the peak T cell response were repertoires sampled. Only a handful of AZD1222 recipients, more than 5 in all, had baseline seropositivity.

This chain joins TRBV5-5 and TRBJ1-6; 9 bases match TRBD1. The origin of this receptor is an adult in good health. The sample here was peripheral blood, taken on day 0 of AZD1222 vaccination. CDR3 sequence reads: CASSPITGGNSPLHF. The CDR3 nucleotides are TGTGCCAGCAGCCCGATAACAGGGGGCAATTCACCCCTCCACTTT.